These T cell receptor beta chains were read from a single sample in a study of regulatory T cells in long-lasting Graves disease. TCRdb reanalysed the multiplex PCR reads using MiXCR and keeps one entry per CDR3 protein. In the table there are a few hundred thousand distinct CDR3 sequences, around a quarter of which are singletons. The specimen comprised peripheral blood mononuclear cells (PBMCs), sampled when the disease was refractory, from a patient treated with antithyroid drugs. The source of these receptors is a female donor with Graves disease. The CDR3 runs from the conserved cysteine through the conserved F or W. A D gene is named only where the DNA matches it firmly. The size of a clone is reported for some rows only, either as once, few or many, or as a class for expanded clones.

.,TRBV6-1,.,TRBJ1-5,CASSATREGWQPQHF,TGTGCCAGCAGTGCTACGAGGGAGGGGTGGCAGCCCCAGCATTTT
TRBD2,TRBV4-1,.,TRBJ2-7,CASSQSGVSEQYF,TGCGCCAGCAGCCAAAGCGGGGTCTCCGAGCAGTACTTC
.,TRBV6-1,many,TRBJ1-5,CASTLGQPNQPQHF,TGTGCCAGCACCTTAGGACAGCCGAATCAGCCCCAGCATTTT
TRBD2,TRBV5-6,.,TRBJ2-7,CASSSGTSWSEQYF,TGTGCCAGCAGCTCCGGGACTAGCTGGAGCGAGCAGTACTTC
TRBD1,TRBV2,few,TRBJ1-5,CASRGTGVKGQPQHF,TGTGCCAGCAGGGGGACAGGGGTTAAGGGTCAGCCCCAGCATTTT
.,TRBV19,few,TRBJ2-5,CASSRDPGVPQETQYF,TGTGCCAGTAGCCGCGATCCAGGGGTCCCCCAAGAGACCCAGTACTTC
.,TRBV7-9,.,TRBJ1-5,CASSTGLGWPQHF,TGTGCCAGCAGCACAGGGTTGGGATGGCCCCAGCATTTT
.,TRBV18,.,TRBJ1-2,CASSSGYSANYGYTF,TGTGCCAGCTCATCCGGTTATTCGGCTAACTATGGCTACACCTTC
TRBD1,TRBV28,few,TRBJ1-6,CASSPPGGATGSRDSHNSPLHF,TGTGCCAGCAGCCCCCCTGGCGGGGCCACAGGATCCCGGGACAGCCATAATTCACCCCTCCACTTT
.,TRBV30,.,TRBJ1-3,CAWILKGPGNTIYF,TGTGCCTGGATTCTCAAAGGTCCTGGAAACACCATATATTTT
.,TRBV11-1,many,TRBJ2-2,CASSPDRYTGELFF,TGTGCCAGCAGCCCGGACAGATACACCGGGGAGCTGTTTTTT
TRBD1,TRBV28,many,TRBJ1-2,CASSHRDRYYGYTF,TGTGCCAGCAGTCACCGGGACAGGTATTATGGCTACACCTTC
TRBD2,TRBV19,once,TRBJ2-1,CASSIDASSGSYHEQFF,TGTGCCAGTAGTATTGACGCTTCTAGCGGGAGTTATCATGAGCAGTTCTTC